This TCR beta chain was documented in a study of blood T cells in healthy people across ages. J lost 6 bases, V lost 2 bases, and 5 bases had no gene match. CDR3 size: 15 residues. Primers used in a second PCR of roughly 7 to 12 cycles were a sample-barcoded 5' primer and a J-beta primer mix. Every cDNA molecule bore a tag from a template-switch adaptor containing 12 random nucleotides. TCRdb recomputed calls from the 5' RACE reads with MiXCR, one row per CDR3 protein. The data contain about 570,000 distinct CDR3 sequences, 27% of them singletons. Points from the study as a whole: CMV infection status of these donors was not known.

Worth noting for this clonotype: Its specificity is not known.

The total RNA that was extracted per sample amounted to at least 5.5 micrograms. This chain links TRBV12-3 or TRBV12-4 with TRBJ2-2, with 8 bases lining up with TRBD1. Source material: blood. The source is a woman in her 70s in good health. The CDR3 sequence: CASSLQGARAGELFF. The CDR3 DNA follows: TGTGCCAGCAGTTTACAGGGGGCGAGGGCCGGGGAGCTGTTTTTT.